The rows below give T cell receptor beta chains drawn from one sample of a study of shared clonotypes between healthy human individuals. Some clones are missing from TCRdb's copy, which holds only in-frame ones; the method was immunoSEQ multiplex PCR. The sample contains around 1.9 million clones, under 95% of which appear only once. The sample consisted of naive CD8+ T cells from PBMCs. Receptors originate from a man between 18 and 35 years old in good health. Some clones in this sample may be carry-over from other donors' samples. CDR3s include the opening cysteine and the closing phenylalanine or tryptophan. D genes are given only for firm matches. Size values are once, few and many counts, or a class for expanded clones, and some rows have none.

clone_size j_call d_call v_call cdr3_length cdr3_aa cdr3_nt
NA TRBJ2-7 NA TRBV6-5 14 CASSYTAGGGEQYF TGTGCCAGCAGTTACACAGCGGGTGGGGGGGAGCAGTACTTC
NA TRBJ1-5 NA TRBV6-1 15 CASSESGTRFQPQHF TGTGCCAGCAGTGAATCTGGGACAAGATTTCAGCCCCAGCATTTT
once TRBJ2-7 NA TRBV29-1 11 CSAQGPNEQYF TGCAGCGCCCAGGGCCCCAACGAGCAGTACTTC
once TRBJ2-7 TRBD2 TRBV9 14 CASSASGNSYEQYF TGTGCCAGCAGCGCTAGCGGGAATTCCTACGAGCAGTACTTC
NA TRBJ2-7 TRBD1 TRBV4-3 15 CASSQGGRQGYEQYF TGCGCCAGCAGCCAAGGGGGGAGACAGGGATACGAGCAGTACTTC
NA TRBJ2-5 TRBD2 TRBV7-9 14 CASRVLAGVETQYF TGTGCCAGCAGGGTCCTAGCGGGAGTGGAGACCCAGTACTTC
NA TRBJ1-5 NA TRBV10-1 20 CASSAGAGAGGVTYNQPQHF TGCGCCAGCAGTGCAGGGGCGGGGGCAGGCGGCGTTACCTATAATCAGCCCCAGCATTTT
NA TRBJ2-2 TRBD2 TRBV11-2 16 CASSPGLVGNTGELFF TGTGCCAGCAGCCCGGGACTAGTGGGAAACACCGGGGAGCTGTTTTTT
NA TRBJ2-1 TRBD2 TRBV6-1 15 CASSRTSGGYNEQFF TGTGCCAGCAGCCGGACTAGCGGCGGTTACAATGAGCAGTTCTTC
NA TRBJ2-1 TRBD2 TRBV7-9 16 CASSSLLAAPLNEQFF TGTGCCAGCAGCTCATTGCTAGCGGCTCCCCTCAATGAGCAGTTCTTC
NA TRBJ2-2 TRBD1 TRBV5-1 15 CASSPGQGEVGELFF TGCGCCAGCAGCCCAGGACAGGGGGAGGTCGGGGAGCTGTTTTTT
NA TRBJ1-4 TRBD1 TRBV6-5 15 CASSYYRAGGEKLFF TGTGCCAGCAGTTACTATCGGGCAGGGGGGGAAAAACTGTTTTTT
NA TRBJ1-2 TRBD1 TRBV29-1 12 CSGRDSAYGYTF TGCAGCGGCCGGGACAGCGCCTATGGCTACACCTTC
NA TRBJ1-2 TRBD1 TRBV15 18 CATSRAGGQGAAVLGYTF TGTGCCACCAGCAGAGCGGGGGGACAGGGGGCGGCTGTCCTTGGCTACACCTTC
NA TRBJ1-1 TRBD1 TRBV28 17 CASSPRYNPGQGKVAFF TGTGCCAGCAGTCCTCGGTACAATCCGGGACAGGGAAAGGTTGCTTTCTTT
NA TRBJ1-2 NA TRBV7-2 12 CASTPRDYGYTF TGTGCCAGCACCCCGCGGGACTATGGCTACACCTTC
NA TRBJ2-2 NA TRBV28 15 CASSPDLDATGELFF TGTGCCAGCAGTCCCGACTTGGACGCCACCGGGGAGCTGTTTTTT
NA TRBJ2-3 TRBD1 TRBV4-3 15 CASSPTGGRTDTQYF TGCGCCAGCAGCCCCACAGGGGGCCGCACAGATACGCAGTATTTT
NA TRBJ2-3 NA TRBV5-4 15 CASGRLDSSTDTQYF TGTGCCAGCGGACGTCTGGATTCTAGCACAGATACGCAGTATTTT
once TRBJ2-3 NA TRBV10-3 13 CAISGGTSDTQYF TGTGCCATCAGTGGGGGGACTTCAGATACGCAGTATTTT
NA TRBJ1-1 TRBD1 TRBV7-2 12 CASSYRGTEAFF TGTGCCAGCAGCTACAGGGGAACTGAAGCTTTCTTT
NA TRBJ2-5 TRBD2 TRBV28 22 CASSFQGATGLASPGVQETQYF TGTGCCAGCAGTTTTCAGGGGGCTACGGGACTAGCGTCACCCGGGGTCCAAGAGACCCAGTACTTC
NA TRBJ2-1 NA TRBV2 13 CASSEAGLDEQFF TGTGCCAGCAGTGAGGCAGGGCTCGATGAGCAGTTCTTC
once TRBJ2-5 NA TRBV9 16 CASSSQPGWGQETQYF TGTGCCAGCAGCTCTCAACCCGGGTGGGGACAAGAGACCCAGTACTTC
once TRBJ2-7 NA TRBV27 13 CASSLSSGYEQYF TGTGCCAGCAGTTTATCGTCAGGGTACGAGCAGTACTTC
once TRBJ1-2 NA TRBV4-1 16 CASSHAWAGTNYGYTF TGCGCCAGCAGCCACGCATGGGCGGGGACTAACTATGGCTACACCTTC
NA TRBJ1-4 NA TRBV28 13 CASTLGQNEKLFF TGTGCCAGCACCTTGGGGCAGAATGAAAAACTGTTTTTT
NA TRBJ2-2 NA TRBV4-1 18 CASSQGGGQGAYTGELFF TGCGCCAGCAGCCAAGGGGGAGGGCAGGGGGCTTACACCGGGGAGCTGTTTTTT
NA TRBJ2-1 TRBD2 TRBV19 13 CASSGGSLNEQFF TGTGCCAGTAGCGGCGGGAGCTTGAATGAGCAGTTCTTC
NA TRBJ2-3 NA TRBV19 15 CASSIEPGPTDTQYF TGTGCCAGTAGTATTGAGCCGGGACCCACAGATACGCAGTATTTT
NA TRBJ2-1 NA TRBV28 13 CASSLLAGGEQFF TGTGCCAGCAGTTTATTAGCCGGCGGTGAGCAGTTCTTC
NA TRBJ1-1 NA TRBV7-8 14 CASSLNKGNTEAFF TGTGCCAGCAGCTTAAATAAAGGGAACACTGAAGCTTTCTTT
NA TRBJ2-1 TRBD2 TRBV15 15 CATSRGGRTYNEQFF TGTGCCACCAGCAGAGGCGGGAGGACCTACAATGAGCAGTTCTTC
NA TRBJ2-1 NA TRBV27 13 CASSFYPNNEQFF TGTGCCAGCAGTTTTTATCCTAACAATGAGCAGTTCTTC
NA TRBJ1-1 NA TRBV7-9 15 CASSTPTDLNTEAFF TGTGCCAGCAGCACCCCGACAGATCTGAACACTGAAGCTTTCTTT
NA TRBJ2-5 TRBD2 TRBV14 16 CASSPTRTRPQETQYF TGTGCCAGCAGCCCCACCAGGACTAGGCCCCAAGAGACCCAGTACTTC
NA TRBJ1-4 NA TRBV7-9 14 CASSLERGSEKLFF TGTGCCAGCAGCTTAGAACGGGGCTCTGAAAAACTGTTTTTT
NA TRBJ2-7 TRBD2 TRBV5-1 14 CASSLGAGASEQYF TGCGCCAGCAGCTTGGGCGCGGGAGCTAGCGAGCAGTACTTC
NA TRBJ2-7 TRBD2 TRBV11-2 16 CASSLGVLAGFYEQYF TGTGCCAGCAGCTTAGGGGTGCTAGCGGGATTCTACGAGCAGTACTTC
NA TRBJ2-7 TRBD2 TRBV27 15 CASSPRLAGVYEQYF TGTGCCAGCAGTCCCCGACTAGCGGGAGTCTACGAGCAGTACTTC
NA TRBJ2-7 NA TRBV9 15 CASSVGSGSSYEQYF TGTGCCAGCAGCGTAGGGTCAGGGTCGTCCTACGAGCAGTACTTC
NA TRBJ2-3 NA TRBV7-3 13 CASSTEGADTQYF TGTGCCAGCAGTACCGAGGGCGCAGATACGCAGTATTTT
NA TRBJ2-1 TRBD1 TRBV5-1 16 CASSDLGQGYHNEQFF TGCGCCAGCAGCGACCTAGGACAGGGATACCACAATGAGCAGTTCTTC
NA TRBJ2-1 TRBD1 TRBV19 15 CASTIDRGSYNEQFF TGTGCCAGTACCATAGACAGGGGGTCCTACAATGAGCAGTTCTTC
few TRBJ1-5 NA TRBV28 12 CASIHSNQPQHF TGTGCCAGCATACATAGCAATCAGCCCCAGCATTTT